The 13 T cell receptor beta chains below all came from one sample that was sequenced in a study of early T cells in non-severe SARS-CoV-2 infection. TCRdb used MiXCR to reprocess the 5' RACE reads, holding one entry per CDR3 protein. Among around 35,000 distinct CDR3 sequences listed, about 6% were seen once. The sample consisted of whole blood. The receptors here all came from an adult who was a healthcare worker with PCR-confirmed SARS-CoV-2 infection or an uninfected control (not recorded which).

J is TRBJ2-7 and V is TRBV4-2, with 7 bases fitting TRBD2. This CDR3 has 14 residues. V was clipped by 1 base and J by 1 base; unmatched bases: 1. Germline V lookup: CDR1 LGHNA, CDR2 YNFKEQ. The CDR3 DNA sequence: TGTGCCAGCAGCCAAGCCGGGGGGTCCTACGAGCAGTACTTC. Encoded protein: CASSQAGGSYEQYF.

This clonotype was found many times. The J gene is TRBJ2-7, the V gene TRBV7-3, with D tentatively TRBD1 (6 bases). Germline V lookup: CDR1 SGHTA, CDR2 FQGTGA. V dropped 4 bases and J dropped 0 bases, with 31 bases sitting between them. The CDR3 sequence is 21 residues long. The CDR3 DNA follows: TGTGCCAGCAGCTCATGGGCCCCCCGAACTACAGGGCCCATGGACTCCTACGAGCAGTACTTC. Translation gives CASSSWAPRTTGPMDSYEQYF.

This clonotype was counted ten times or more. The chain combines TRBV4-1 with TRBJ1-5; D uncertain. With 1 base removed from V and 6 bases from J, the gap between germline ends came to 16 bases. The germline CDR1 and CDR2 sequences are MGHRA and YSYEKL. This CDR3 has 16 amino acids. CDR3 in amino acids: CASSQVDLGFTQPQHF. The CDR3, as DNA: TGCGCCAGCAGCCAAGTAGATTTGGGGTTCACTCAGCCCCAGCATTTT.

The table lists this clonotype with many counts. The chain links TRBV25-1 to TRBJ2-3; 8 positions agree with TRBD2. The germline gives CDR1 MGHDK, CDR2 SYGVNS. V trimming: 6 bases; J trimming: 0 bases; junction bases outside the gene matches: 2. The CDR3 consists of 14 residues. CDR3 region: CASSRGRSTDTQYF. In nucleotides, the CDR3 is TGTGCCAGCAGCCGCGGGAGGAGCACAGATACGCAGTATTTT.

This clonotype appeared many times. V usage is TRBV3-1 and J usage is TRBJ2-7, with 9 nucleotides matching TRBD2. Germline CDR1 LGHDT, CDR2 YNNKEL (reference sequence). Losses at the gene ends were 1 base for V and 3 bases for J; bases not matched to a gene: 10. There are 17 residues in the CDR3. This chain's CDR3 is CASSQVLGTSSDYEQYF. DNA of the CDR3: TGTGCCAGCAGCCAAGTACTAGGGACTAGCTCCGACTACGAGCAGTACTTC.

This clonotype occurred many times. The chain joins TRBV2 to TRBJ2-1, with D uncertain. Germline V gene data show CDR1 as SNHLY and CDR2 as FYNNEI. Trimming shortened V by 3 bases and J by 5 bases, and 8 bases separated the two germline ends. The CDR3 covers 13 residues. The CDR3 here is CASSDRVNNEQFF. Written as DNA, the CDR3 is TGTGCCAGCAGTGATCGGGTAAACAATGAGCAGTTCTTC.

This clonotype has a count of ten or more. This chain joins TRBV10-3 and TRBJ2-1; 10 positions agree with TRBD2. The trim removed 6 bases at V and 6 bases at J, leaving 11 bases unmatched. Germline V gene data show CDR1 as ENHRY and CDR2 as SYGVKD. The CDR3 runs to 16 residues. This CDR3 reads CAISGSGTSDPNEQFF. The DNA for the CDR3 is TGTGCCATCAGCGGTTCCGGGACTAGCGACCCCAATGAGCAGTTCTTC.

This clonotype was detected many times. This CDR3 is CASSPGTMNTEAFF. CDR3 sequence (DNA): TGTGCCAGCTCACCCGGGACAATGAACACTGAAGCTTTCTTT. The genes are TRBV18 and TRBJ1-1; tentative D call: TRBD1 (6 bases). Trimming left V 3 bases short and J 0 bases short, with 8 bases between. This CDR3 is built from 14 residues. The germline V gene encodes CDR1 KGHSH and CDR2 LQKENI. The variable domain in full, with the rest retrieved from reference TRBV18 and TRBJ1-1, is NAGVMQNPRHLVRRRGQEARLRCSPMKGHSHVYWYRQLPEEGLKFMVYLQKENIIDESGMPKERFSAEFPKEGPSILRIQQVVRGDSAAYFCASSPGTMNTEAFFGQGTRLTVV.

This clonotype was recorded at least ten times. J is TRBJ1-2 and V is TRBV5-1; maybe TRBD1 (6 bases). Between the trimmed V and J ends, which lost 3 bases and 5 bases, there was a span of 17 bases. Per germline, CDR1 SGHRS and CDR2 YFSETQ. The CDR3 runs to 15 residues. Here the CDR3 DNA reads TGCGCCAGCAGCTCGGGGCAGGGGTCCCTTTATGGCTACACCTTC. As protein: CASSSGQGSLYGYTF.

The rearrangement joins TRBV28 to TRBJ2-4, with 10 positions matching TRBD1. The junction had 10 bases not matched to a gene; V was cut back by 5 bases and J by 3 bases. CDR3 size: 17 residues. Germline CDR1 reads MDHEN; CDR2 reads SYDVKM. CDR3 DNA sequence: TGTGCCAGCAGTCCCTCGGGGGGACAGGGGCGCAAAAACATTCAGTACTTC. It specifies CASSPSGGQGRKNIQYF.

This rearrangement joins TRBV6-5 to TRBJ2-3, with 7 bases that match TRBD1. The CDR3 has 17 amino acids. Germline trimming cut 4 bases from V and 1 base from J; bases unmatched to any gene: 11. Germline loops: CDR1 MNHEY, CDR2 SVGAGI. The CDR3, as DNA: TGTGCCAGCAGTTTTGCCCCCGGGACAGTCGGCACAGATACGCAGTATTTT. This codes for CASSFAPGTVGTDTQYF.

This clonotype has a count of ten or more. The chain is built from TRBV14 and TRBJ2-5; a weak D match, TRBD2 (5 bases). The CDR3 extends over 16 amino acids. CDR1 is SGHDN, CDR2 FVKESK, per germline. V lost 2 bases to trimming and J lost 1 base, with 14 bases between them. The CDR3 here is CASSQRSTGFQETQYF. For the CDR3, the DNA is TGTGCCAGCAGCCAACGATCAACGGGATTCCAAGAGACCCAGTACTTC.

This clonotype was detected many times. V is TRBV28 and J is TRBJ2-5; maybe TRBD1 (6 bases). The length of the CDR3 is 12 residues. CDR1 and CDR2 (germline): MDHEN, SYDVKM. Between the trimmed V and J ends, which lost 8 bases and 2 bases, there was a span of 9 bases. CDR3 protein: CASSDSQETQYF. The CDR3 region has the DNA TGTGCCAGCTCGGACAGTCAAGAGACCCAGTACTTC.